The 10 T cell receptor beta chains below come from one sample, sequenced in a study of CD8 T cells in ankylosing spondylitis. Regarding the study as a whole: Seven to nine highly homologous variants made up a TCR beta motif, and this motif appeared characteristic of ankylosing spondylitis blood.

No antigens are known for them. One entry per CDR3 protein, called by TCRdb with MiXCR from the 5' RACE reads. The sample lists some 450,000 distinct CDR3 sequences, more than 15% occurring once. The sequencing sample was made of blood, either unsorted or a sorted T cell fraction (not recorded which). The receptor source for this set is a male donor with ankylosing spondylitis.

This clonotype appeared once. This chain connects TRBV3-1 to TRBJ2-7, with TRBD2 matching over 9 bases. CDR1 is LGHDT, CDR2 YNNKEL, per germline (reference sequence). Germline trimming cut 3 bases from V and 2 bases from J; bases unmatched to any gene: 8. The CDR3 has 16 amino acids. CDR3 region: CASSHQSTSGPYEQYF. The CDR3 DNA reads as TGTGCCAGCAGCCACCAATCGACTAGCGGCCCCTACGAGCAGTACTTC.

The sample holds a few counts of this clonotype. The chain combines TRBV10-3 with TRBJ1-1; possibly TRBD1 for D (5 bases). This CDR3 comprises 16 residues. Germline lookup yields CDR1 ENHRY and CDR2 SYGVKD. The V end lost 6 bases, the J end lost 8 bases, and 25 bases lay between the germline ends. In DNA form, the CDR3 reads TGTGCCATCAGACGGGACGGAGCAACCGAACGGACCGAAGCTTTCTTT. It encodes CAIRRDGATERTEAFF.

The rearrangement joins TRBV10-3 to TRBJ2-5; D possibly uses TRBD1 or TRBD2 (6 bases each). Trimming cost V 2 bases and J 7 bases, with 11 bases left between them. CDR1 is ENHRY, CDR2 SYGVKD, per germline. The CDR3 loop spans 13 amino acids. Written as DNA, the CDR3 is TGTGCCATCAGTGAGGGGGGGCCCTCGACCCAGTACTTC. Translating it yields CAISEGGPSTQYF.

This rearrangement joins TRBV25-1 to TRBJ1-2; D is perhaps TRBD1 (5 bases). CDR1 MGHDK and CDR2 SYGVNS come from the germline V gene. CDR3 length: 15 amino acids. Deletions cut 1 base from V and 6 bases from J, with 15 bases between. CDR3 region: CASSEFVGGKDGYTF. CDR3 DNA: TGTGCCAGCAGTGAATTCGTCGGGGGGAAGGATGGCTACACCTTC.

This clonotype came up many times. The J gene is TRBJ1-2, the V gene TRBV12-3 or TRBV12-4; D uncertain. The ends were cut back, 5 bases at V and 5 bases at J, with 6 bases in the middle. The CDR3 contains 11 residues. CDR3 coding DNA: TGTGCCAGCAGTCCTGGGTATGGCTACACCTTC. Translation gives CASSPGYGYTF.

This clonotype was observed many times. The V gene is TRBV7-8, the J gene TRBJ2-5, with D perhaps TRBD2 (6 bases). Per germline, CDR1 SGHVS and CDR2 FQNEAQ. The CDR3 extends over 15 amino acids. Trimming took off 7 bases at V and 5 bases at J, with 20 bases between the two ends. CDR3 protein: CASNTLASELETQYF. CDR3 nucleotide sequence: TGTGCCAGCAACACCCTGGCTAGCGAGTTGGAGACCCAGTACTTC.

This clonotype was counted a few times. The chain has TRBV6-5 and TRBJ2-7; the D is unclear. V dropped 2 bases and J dropped 2 bases, with 10 bases sitting between them. The CDR3 runs 14 residues. Germline V gene lookup returns CDR1 MNHEY and CDR2 SVGAGI. Here the CDR3 DNA reads TGTGCCAGCAGTTACGGGCCCACCCCCTACGAGCAGTACTTC. Its protein is CASSYGPTPYEQYF.

This clonotype has just a few counts. The J gene is TRBJ1-2, the V gene TRBV28; D gene uncertain. Germline-derived CDR1 and CDR2 are MDHEN and SYDVKM. With 6 bases removed from V and 0 bases from J, the gap between germline ends came to 11 bases. The CDR3 is 14 residues long. The DNA for the CDR3 is TGTGCCAGCAGGGCCCCGGGGTCTAACTATGGCTACACCTTC. Protein: CASRAPGSNYGYTF.

The chain links TRBV4-2 to TRBJ2-2, with 11 bases aligning to TRBD2. The CDR3 runs 18 residues. V lost 5 bases to trimming and J lost 4 bases; unmatched junction nucleotides: 12. Germline V lookup: CDR1 LGHNA, CDR2 YNFKEQ. CDR3: CASSTRTSGPASTGELFF. DNA of the CDR3: TGTGCCAGCAGCACCCGGACTAGCGGGCCCGCTTCCACCGGGGAGCTGTTTTTT.

At least ten counts were recorded for this clonotype. This CDR3 is CASSLAGTGFNEQFF. As DNA, the CDR3 is TGCGCCAGCAGCTTGGCAGGGACAGGTTTCAATGAGCAGTTCTTC. The J gene is TRBJ2-1, the V gene TRBV5-1; 8 bases are a match to TRBD1. This CDR3 is built from 15 residues. V shed 0 bases and J 6 bases; nucleotides not matched to a gene: 5. Looked up from germline, CDR1 is SGHRS and CDR2 is YFSETQ.